The rows below give T cell receptor beta chains drawn from one sample of a study of cytomegalovirus exposure and HLA in healthy donors. Repertoires were generated with immunoSEQ multiplex PCR, while TCRdb's copy carries only in-frame clones and drops some. This sample yields fewer than 200,000 clones, of which around nine tenths are seen a single time; less than 3% belongs to the top ten. The sequenced sample consisted of PBMCs. The source of these receptors is a man between 18 and 29 years old in good health and CMV-seropositive. Each CDR3 is given with its conserved first and last residue. The D gene is left open where the match is weak. Clone sizes are given selectively: once, few, many, or a class where the clone is expanded.

clone_size j_call v_call d_call cdr3_nt cdr3_aa
once TRBJ2-7 TRBV7-3 TRBD1 TGTGCCAGCAGCTCGACAGGGGGCGACGAGCAGTACTTC CASSSTGGDEQYF
NA TRBJ2-4 TRBV27 TRBD2 TGTGCCAGCAGTTTGGGGGGGTCGGTCAAAAACATTCAGTACTTC CASSLGGSVKNIQYF
NA TRBJ2-3 TRBV5-1 TRBD1 TGCGCCAGCAGCCAGGGACAGGGGGCTACAGATACGCAGTATTTT CASSQGQGATDTQYF
NA TRBJ2-7 TRBV5-1 TRBD2 TGCGCCAGCAGCTTGAAACTAGCGGGGCCTGCACCCTACGAGCAGTACTTC CASSLKLAGPAPYEQYF
NA TRBJ2-3 TRBV14 TRBD1 TGTGCCAGCAGACGACAGGGATCCGATACGCAGTATTTT CASRRQGSDTQYF
NA TRBJ2-5 TRBV19 NA TGTGCCAGTAGTGGACAGAAAGGGGTTCGAGAGACCCAGTACTTC CASSGQKGVRETQYF
NA TRBJ2-6 TRBV7-8 TRBD1 TGTGCCAGCAATTGGGACAGGGTAACCAACGTCCTGACTTTC CASNWDRVTNVLTF
NA TRBJ1-2 TRBV18 TRBD1 TGTGCCAGCTCACCACCGGACAGGGGAAACTATGGCTACACCTTC CASSPPDRGNYGYTF
once TRBJ2-7 TRBV27 NA TGTGCCAGCAGCGTGACAGCGTCCTCCGAGCAGTACTTC CASSVTASSEQYF
once TRBJ2-5 TRBV7-9 NA TGTGCCAGCAGCTCCTCGCTCCAACTAGAGACCCAGTACTTC CASSSSLQLETQYF
NA TRBJ2-2 TRBV30 NA TGTGCCTGGAGTGTATTGACTTCGAACACCGGGGAGCTGTTTTTT CAWSVLTSNTGELFF
NA TRBJ2-7 TRBV4-3 NA TGCGCCAGCGTACCTTCCAGCGAGCAGTACTTC CASVPSSEQYF
NA TRBJ1-1 TRBV4-2 NA TGTGCCAGCAGCCCCCAAGGTGGGGCAGCCACTGAAGCTTTCTTT CASSPQGGAATEAFF
NA TRBJ1-1 TRBV5-1 NA TGCGCCAGCAGCTTGAAAACAGCCTCGAACACTGAAGCTTTCTTT CASSLKTASNTEAFF
once TRBJ2-4 TRBV6-5 TRBD1 TGTGCCAGCAGTTACGGTCAGGGGGACATTCAGTACTTC CASSYGQGDIQYF
NA TRBJ2-1 TRBV10-3 TRBD2 TGTGCCATCAGTGCTTCCGGACCGCAGTGGGCGGGGACTAACAATGAGCAGTTCTTC CAISASGPQWAGTNNEQFF
NA TRBJ2-2 TRBV29-1 TRBD2 TGCAGCACTAGGGAAACTAGCGGGAGCGACGGGGAGCTGTTTTTT CSTRETSGSDGELFF
NA TRBJ1-1 TRBV5-1 TRBD1 TGCGCCAGCAGCGACAGGGCGATGAACACTGAAGCTTTCTTT CASSDRAMNTEAFF
few TRBJ2-1 TRBV19 NA TGTGCCAGTAGTTCCCCAGTGGAGAAGCAGTTCTTC CASSSPVEKQFF